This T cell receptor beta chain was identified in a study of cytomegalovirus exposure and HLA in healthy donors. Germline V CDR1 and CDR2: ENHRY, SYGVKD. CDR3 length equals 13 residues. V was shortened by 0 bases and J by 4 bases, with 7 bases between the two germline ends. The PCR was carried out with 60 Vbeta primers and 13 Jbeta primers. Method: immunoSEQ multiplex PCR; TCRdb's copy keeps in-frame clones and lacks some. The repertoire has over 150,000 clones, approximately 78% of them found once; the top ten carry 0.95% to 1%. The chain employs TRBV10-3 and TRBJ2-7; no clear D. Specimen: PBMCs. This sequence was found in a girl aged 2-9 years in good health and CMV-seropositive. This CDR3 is CAISESLSYEQYF. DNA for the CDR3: TGTGCCATCAGTGAGTCGTTATCTTACGAGCAGTACTTC.